The 26 T cell receptor beta chains in this list originate from one sample, sequenced in a study of cytomegalovirus exposure and HLA in healthy donors. The study ran its PCR with 60 Vbeta and 13 Jbeta primers. This table comes from immunoSEQ multiplex PCR, and its TCRdb copy is limited to in-frame clones, with some not included. The sample has 45,000 to 65,000 clones, and its top ten clones hold roughly 12%. Sequenced sample: PBMCs. The receptors shown here come from a man younger than 30 in good health and CMV-seropositive.

The chain joins TRBV6-4 to TRBJ1-2; 8 nucleotides line up with TRBD1. V dropped 2 bases and J dropped 4; count of bases not matched to a gene: 6. Germline CDR1 MRHNA, CDR2 SNTAGT. The CDR3 loop spans 15 amino acids. CDR3 amino acids: CASSDPRTGIYGYTF. CDR3 sequence (DNA): TGTGCCAGCAGTGACCCCCGGACAGGGATCTATGGCTACACCTTC.

The rearrangement links TRBV10-3 to TRBJ2-1, with a tentative D call TRBD2 (6 bases). The CDR3 has 13 amino acids. V lost 6 bases, J lost 12 bases, and 18 bases lay in between. Germline CDR1 and CDR2: ENHRY and SYGVKD. CDR3 amino acids: CAIRKDYRDSQFF. The CDR3 DNA reads as TGTGCCATCAGGAAGGACTACCGGGATTCGCAGTTCTTC.

The J gene is TRBJ1-5, the V gene TRBV5-1; a possible D gene is TRBD1 (5 bases). CDR1 is SGHRS, CDR2 YFSETQ, per germline. The CDR3 runs to 14 residues. The V end was cut by 0 bases, the J end by 4 bases, with 8 bases between. The CDR3 region is CASSLVAGNQPQHF. The CDR3 DNA is TGCGCCAGCAGCTTGGTGGCAGGGAATCAGCCCCAGCATTTT.

The chain joins TRBV14 to TRBJ2-7; D perhaps matches TRBD2 (5 bases). From germline, CDR1 is SGHDN and CDR2 FVKESK. Trimming took 1 base from V and 6 from J, leaving 16 bases between them. This CDR3 spans 15 amino acids. The CDR3 spells CASSQAWTAAGEQYF. In DNA form, the CDR3 reads TGTGCCAGCAGCCAAGCCTGGACTGCGGCGGGCGAGCAGTACTTC.

V usage is TRBV19 and J usage is TRBJ1-3, with a weak D call TRBD1 (6 bases). The germline CDR1 and CDR2 sequences are LNHDA and SQIVND (reference sequence). Trimming removed 6 bases from V and 0 bases from J, with 15 bases in between. The CDR3 spans 16 residues. The CDR3 here is CASRNRQEFSGNTIYF. In nucleotides, the CDR3 is TGTGCCAGTAGAAATCGACAGGAATTCTCTGGAAACACCATATATTTT.

The CDR3, as DNA: TGTGCCAGCAGCTCCCCTGGCGGGAGGGCCGAAAATGAGCAGTTCTTC. Amino acids: CASSSPGGRAENEQFF. The V gene is TRBV5-4, the J gene TRBJ2-1; 9 bases are a match to TRBD2. The CDR3 covers 16 residues. Germline V lookup: CDR1 SGHNT, CDR2 YYREEE (reference sequence). The V segment lost 3 bases and the J segment 7 bases; nucleotides outside the gene matches: 11.

J is TRBJ1-2 and V is TRBV14; D call uncertain. Germline V gives CDR1 SGHDN, CDR2 FVKESK. The CDR3 is 15 residues long. Trimming removed 0 bases from V and 3 bases from J, with 11 bases in between. CDR3 sequence reads: CASSQDWSAYYGYTF. The CDR3 nucleotides are TGTGCCAGCAGCCAAGATTGGTCAGCGTACTATGGCTACACCTTC.

This chain connects TRBV11-1 to TRBJ1-1; D uncertain. Germline assignment: CDR1 SGHAT and CDR2 FQDESV (reference sequence). The CDR3 spans 14 residues. Trimming stripped 0 bases from V and 1 base from J, with 6 bases between. This CDR3 reads CASSLAPKNTEAFF. CDR3 nucleotide sequence: TGTGCCAGCAGCTTAGCGCCTAAGAACACTGAAGCTTTCTTT. Looking up the rest from reference TRBV11-1 and TRBJ1-1 gives the full variable domain: EAEVAQSPRYKITEKSQAVAFWCDPISGHATLYWYRQILGQGPELLVQFQDESVVDDSQLPKDRFSAERLKGVDSTLKIQPAELGDSAMYLCASSLAPKNTEAFFGQGTRLTVV.

The chain's CDR3 is CAISARDFAEAFF. For the CDR3, the DNA is TGTGCCATCAGTGCAAGGGACTTCGCTGAAGCTTTCTTT. The chain links TRBV10-3 to TRBJ1-1; D might be TRBD1 (5 bases). Trimming stripped 4 bases from V and 6 bases from J, with 12 bases between. The CDR3 covers 13 residues. Germline loops: CDR1 ENHRY, CDR2 SYGVKD.

This chain connects TRBV30 to TRBJ2-7; perhaps TRBD1 as D (5 bases). Trimming took off 0 bases at V and 7 bases at J, with 19 bases between the two ends. Germline CDR1 is GTSNPN and CDR2 is SVGIG (reference sequence). The CDR3 contains 15 residues. CDR3 protein: CAWSVRGHGKWEQYF. The CDR3 region has the DNA TGTGCCTGGAGTGTACGCGGACATGGGAAATGGGAGCAGTACTTC. The full variable domain, completed using reference TRBV30 and TRBJ2-7, is SQTIHQWPATLVQPVGSPLSLECTVEGTSNPNLYWYRQAAGRGLQLLFYSVGIGQISSEVPQNLSASRPQDRQFILSSKKLLLSDSGFYLCAWSVRGHGKWEQYFGPGTRLTVT.

In DNA, the CDR3 is TGTGCCAGCACCGCAGGGGGGACTGAAGCTTTCTTT. Translating gives CASTAGGTEAFF. The genes are TRBV6-5 and TRBJ1-1; the match to TRBD1 covers 7 bases. Germline values: CDR1 MNHEY, CDR2 SVGAGI. V lost 7 bases and J lost 5; bases outside the gene matches: 4. The CDR3 spans 12 residues.

This rearrangement joins TRBV4-2 to TRBJ2-2, with 7 bases lining up with TRBD2. The CDR3 is made up of 16 amino acids. Germline V lookup: CDR1 LGHNA, CDR2 YNFKEQ. Trimming removed 1 base from V and 1 base from J; junction bases left unmatched: 3. The CDR3: CASSQVSSGNTGELFF. The CDR3 coding sequence is TGTGCCAGCAGCCAAGTTTCTAGCGGGAACACCGGGGAGCTGTTTTTT.

Comments on this clone: The junction does not match germline at one end; this may be a read error. Additional DNA sequences in this sample encode the identical CDR3. In DNA, the CDR3 is TGCGCCAGCAGCTTGCCCCGGGATTATAGAACTGAAGCTTTCTTC. Its translation: CASSLPRDYRTEAFF. This chain connects TRBV5-1 to TRBJ1-1; D gene ambiguous. The CDR3 runs 15 residues. Germline CDR1 and CDR2: SGHRS and YFSETQ.

The CDR3 nucleotides are TGTGCCAGCAGCTCCCCCCTAGCGGGAGGGCCCAATACGCAGTATTTT. It is translated as CASSSPLAGGPNTQYF. The chain employs TRBV7-3 and TRBJ2-3, with 12 bases fitting TRBD2. The CDR3 has 16 amino acids. Germline V gene sequence: CDR1 SGHTA, CDR2 FQGTGA. Germline trimming cut 4 bases from V and 7 bases from J; bases unmatched to any gene: 9.

The rearrangement joins TRBV7-8 to TRBJ2-7; 9 positions match TRBD2. V was clipped by 2 bases and J by 7 bases; unmatched bases: 9. This CDR3 has 15 residues. Per the germline V gene, CDR1 is SGHVS and CDR2 is FQNEAQ. This chain's CDR3 is CASSLRAGGPWEQYF. The CDR3 DNA follows: TGTGCCAGCAGCTTACGGGCGGGAGGGCCGTGGGAGCAGTACTTC.

This chain uses TRBV12-5 with TRBJ2-1, with D maybe TRBD1 (6 bases). The ends were cut back, 3 bases at V and 6 bases at J, with 12 bases in the middle. CDR1 is LGHNT and CDR2 is FRNRAP in the germline V gene. CDR3 length: 14 residues. The CDR3 DNA is TGTGCTAGTGGTTTTCCACAGGGACGCAATGAGCAGTTCTTC. Amino acids: CASGFPQGRNEQFF.

The rearrangement links TRBV7-2 to TRBJ2-1; tentatively, D is TRBD2 (6 bases). V lost 6 bases and J 7 bases, leaving 13 bases between the germline ends. This CDR3 spans 13 amino acids. Germline CDR1 is SGHTA and CDR2 is FQGNSA. In nucleotides, the CDR3 is TGTGCCAGCAGATCGGGGGAGAGGAATGAGCAGTTCTTC. Translation gives CASRSGERNEQFF.

V and J are TRBV11-2 and TRBJ2-5; TRBD2 matches at 9 bases. The CDR3 is made up of 17 amino acids. Germline assignment: CDR1 SGHAT and CDR2 FQNNGV. The V gene end was trimmed by 4 bases and the J gene end by 6 bases; junction bases not matched to a gene: 15. For the CDR3, the DNA is TGTGCCAGCAGCTCGTTAGCGGGAGAGGGCATACGGAAGACCCAGTACTTC. This gives the protein CASSSLAGEGIRKTQYF.

The chain uses TRBV12-2 and TRBJ2-7; the DNA was not compared with TRBD1, the D call given in the table. TRBV12-2 is an annotated pseudogene. The CDR3 has 14 residues. In DNA, the CDR3 is TGTGCAAGTCGCTTAGGGGACAGGGCCCACGAGCAGTACTTC. This encodes CASRLGDRAHEQYF.

The gene calls are TRBV11-3 and TRBJ1-1; D might be TRBD1 (5 bases). CDR1 and CDR2 from the germline V gene are SGHNT and YENEEA. V was clipped by 5 bases and J by 1 base, with 11 bases between them. The CDR3 spans 14 residues. This CDR3 is CASSPRGGNTEAFF. CDR3 sequence (DNA): TGTGCCAGCAGCCCCCGGGGGGGGAACACTGAAGCTTTCTTT.

The CDR3 spells CASSPGGARGEAFF. The CDR3 DNA follows: TGTGCCAGCAGCCCGGGGGGGGCGCGGGGTGAAGCTTTCTTT. The chain combines TRBV11-3 with TRBJ1-1; weak D call: TRBD1 (6 bases). This CDR3 comprises 14 residues. V was trimmed by 5 bases and J by 7 bases, leaving 17 bases between them. The V gene's germline CDR1 is SGHNT and CDR2 YENEEA. The complete variable domain, with remaining parts taken from reference TRBV11-3 and TRBJ1-1, reads EAGVVQSPRYKIIEKKQPVAFWCNPISGHNTLYWYLQNLGQGPELLIRYENEEAVDDSQLPKDRFSAERLKGVDSTLKIQPAELGDSAVYLCASSPGGARGEAFFGQGTRLTVV.

As concerns this clone: At one boundary the junction diverges from the germline segment, which might be a read error. The rearrangement uses TRBV5-1 and TRBJ1-3; a weak D match, TRBD1 (5 bases). CDR3 size: 15 residues. The germline V gene encodes CDR1 SGHRS and CDR2 YFSETQ. CDR3 in amino acids: CASSLGQNSGNAIYF. For the CDR3, the DNA is TGCGCCAGCAGCTTGGGACAGAACTCTGGAAACGCCATATATTTT.

The gene calls are TRBV7-9 and TRBJ2-3; a weak D match, TRBD1 (5 bases). The CDR3 has 18 amino acids. Between the trimmed V and J ends, which lost 5 bases and 0 bases, there was a span of 21 bases. CDR1 and CDR2 from the germline V gene are SEHNR and FQNEAQ (reference sequence). The CDR3 reads CASSVQGWGFSSTDTQYF. The CDR3 DNA follows: TGTGCCAGCAGCGTCCAGGGATGGGGTTTCTCTAGCACAGATACGCAGTATTTT.

The V call is TRBV27, the J call TRBJ1-1, with 8 bases matching TRBD1. V was clipped by 4 bases and J by 10 bases; unmatched bases: 5. CDR3 length equals 12 residues. From germline, CDR1 is MNHEY and CDR2 SMNVEV (reference sequence). The CDR3 DNA is TGTGCCAGCAGTTCCCGACAGGGGCGAGCTTTCTTT. Its protein product is CASSSRQGRAFF.

The V and J genes are TRBV5-4 and TRBJ1-1; 7 bases agree with TRBD1. This CDR3 has 13 residues. Per germline, CDR1 SGHNT and CDR2 YYREEE (reference sequence). Losses at the gene ends were 1 base for V and 6 bases for J; bases not matched to a gene: 3. The CDR3 loop is CASSLTGVSEAFF. CDR3 in DNA: TGTGCCAGCAGCTTGACAGGGGTGTCTGAAGCTTTCTTT.

V and J are TRBV27 and TRBJ2-1; 8 bases match TRBD2. This CDR3 has 15 amino acids. With 3 bases clipped from V and 8 bases from J, the junction kept 9 bases outside the gene matches. The germline V gene encodes CDR1 MNHEY and CDR2 SMNVEV (reference sequence). CDR3 loop: CASSLGGRPWDEQFF. Here the CDR3 DNA reads TGTGCCAGCAGTTTGGGCGGGAGGCCCTGGGATGAGCAGTTCTTC.